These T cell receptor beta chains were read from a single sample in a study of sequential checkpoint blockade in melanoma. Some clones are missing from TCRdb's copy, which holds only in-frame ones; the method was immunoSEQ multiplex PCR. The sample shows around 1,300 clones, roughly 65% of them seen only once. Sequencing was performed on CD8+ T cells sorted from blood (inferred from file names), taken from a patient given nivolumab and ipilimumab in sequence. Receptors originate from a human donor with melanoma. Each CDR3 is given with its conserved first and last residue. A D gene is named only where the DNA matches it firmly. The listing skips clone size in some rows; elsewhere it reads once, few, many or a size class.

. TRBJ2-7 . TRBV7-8 TGTGCCAGCAGCTTAGCAGCGAGCGCGTACCTAGCCTACGAGCAGTACTTC CASSLAASAYLAYEQYF
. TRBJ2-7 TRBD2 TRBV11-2 TGTGCCAGCAGCTTAGCGGGAGGGCGATACGAGCAGTACTTC CASSLAGGRYEQYF
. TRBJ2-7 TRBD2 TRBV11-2 TGTGCCAGCAGCTGGGGGGGTAGCTCCTACGAGCAGTACTTC CASSWGGSSYEQYF
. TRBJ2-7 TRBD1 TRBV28 TGTGCCAGCAGACCTACAGGGGGCGTGGGGTACGAGCAGTACTTC CASRPTGGVGYEQYF
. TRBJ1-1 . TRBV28 TGTGCCAGCACCTTACAGGTTACGGATACTGAAGCTTTCTTT CASTLQVTDTEAFF
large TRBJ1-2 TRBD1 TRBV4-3 TGCGCCAGCAGCCAAGAGATCCAGGGGGCCTATGGCTACACCTTC CASSQEIQGAYGYTF
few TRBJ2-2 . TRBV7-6 TGTGCCAGCAGCTTAGATCCGGGGGACACCGGGGAGCTGTTTTTT CASSLDPGDTGELFF
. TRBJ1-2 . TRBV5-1 TGCGCCAGCAGCTTGGCCGGGTTAGAGAACTATGGCTACACCTTC CASSLAGLENYGYTF
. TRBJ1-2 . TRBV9 TGTGCCAGCAGCTCCAAGACCGGTGGAGACCGCAACTATGGCTACACCTTC CASSSKTGGDRNYGYTF
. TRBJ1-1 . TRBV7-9 TGTGCCAGCAGCTTATCGTTGCGGACAGAGAACACTGAAGCTTTCTTT CASSLSLRTENTEAFF
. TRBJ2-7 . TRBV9 TGTGCCAGCAGCCCGTCCTTGACAGCCCAGGTGGGCTACGAGCAGTACTTC CASSPSLTAQVGYEQYF
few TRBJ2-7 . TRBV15 TGTGCCACCAGCAGAGAGGCTAGCATGGCATACGAGCAGTACTTC CATSREASMAYEQYF
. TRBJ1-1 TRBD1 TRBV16 TGTGCCAGCAGCCAAACAGGGGGACGTACTGAAGCTTTCTTT CASSQTGGRTEAFF
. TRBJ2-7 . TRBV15 TGCGCCACCTGCAGAGATGCTAGCATCGCATACGAGCAGTACTTC CATCRDASIAYEQYF
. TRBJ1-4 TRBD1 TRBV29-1 TGCAGCGTGCCCGGGACAGGGGGCATTGAAAAACTGTTTTTT CSVPGTGGIEKLFF
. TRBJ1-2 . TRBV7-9 TGCGCCAGCAGCCAAGTTTTGGACAGCTATAACTATGGCTACACCTTC CASSQVLDSYNYGYTF
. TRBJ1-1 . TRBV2 TGTGCCAGCAGGAACGGGGAGACTGAAGCTTTCTTT CASRNGETEAFF
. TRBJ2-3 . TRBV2 TGTGCCAGCCGGAGCATATACGGCGAAGATACGCAGTATTTT CASRSIYGEDTQYF
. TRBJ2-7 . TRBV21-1 TGTGCCAGCAGCAAGGGGGGGGTAGCGGGACCCTACGAGCAGTACTTC CASSKGGVAGPYEQYF
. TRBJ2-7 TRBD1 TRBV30 TGTGCCTTTACAGGGGGCTACGAGCAGTACTTC CAFTGGYEQYF
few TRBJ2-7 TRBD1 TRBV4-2 TGTGCCAGCAGCCAAGGACAGGGGGTCCCCTACGAGCAGTACTTC CASSQGQGVPYEQYF
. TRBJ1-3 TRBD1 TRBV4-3 TGCGCCAGCAGCCCCGACAGGGGAGGCTCTGGAAACACCATATATTTT CASSPDRGGSGNTIYF
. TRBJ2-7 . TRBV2 TGTGCCAGCAGTGAAGCAGCGGGCTTCTCCTACGAGGAGCAGTACTTC CASSEAAGFSYEEQYF
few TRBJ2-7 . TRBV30 TGTGCCTGGAGTGTAACAATGACCTACGAGCAGTACTTC CAWSVTMTYEQYF
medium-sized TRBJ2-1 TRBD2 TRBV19 TGTGCCAGTAGTATACTAGCGGGAGGGCTAAATGAGCAGTTCTTC CASSILAGGLNEQFF
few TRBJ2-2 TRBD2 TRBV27 TGTGCCAGCAGTACTGCGGGAGGGAGGTCCACCGGGGAGCTGTTTTTT CASSTAGGRSTGELFF
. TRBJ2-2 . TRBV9 TGTGCCAGCAGCGTATGGGCTACGAACACCGGGGAGCTGTTTTTT CASSVWATNTGELFF